These 27 T cell receptor beta chains came from one sample sequenced in a study of identical twins. TCRdb called the 5' RACE reads again in MiXCR, with one record for every CDR3 protein. The sample records 400,000 to 550,000 distinct CDR3 sequences, around an eighth being singletons. These data are also associated with another study on yellow fever vaccine responses in identical twins.

The sample was CD4+ T cells sorted from blood. These receptors all stem from a woman younger than 30 in good health.

The sample holds a few counts of this clonotype. The V gene is TRBV6-2 or TRBV6-3, the J gene TRBJ1-1, with TRBD1 matching 10 bases. CDR3 length equals 17 residues. With 6 bases clipped from V and 0 bases from J, the junction kept 10 bases outside the gene matches. CDR1 is MNHEY, CDR2 SVGEGT, per germline. The CDR3 coding sequence is TGTGCCAGCAGCCACCCCGGGACAGGGGCCCTGAACACTGAAGCTTTCTTT. This encodes CASSHPGTGALNTEAFF.

This clonotype was recorded a few times. The chain recombines TRBV5-3 with TRBJ2-1; D not resolved. TRBV5-3 is sorted into the ORF group, with uncertain function. V was trimmed by 2 bases and J by 8 bases, leaving 8 bases between them. This CDR3 contains 12 residues. The CDR3 is CARSFMWDEQFF. Written as DNA, the CDR3 is TGTGCCAGAAGCTTTATGTGGGATGAGCAGTTCTTC.

This chain links TRBV20-1 with TRBJ1-5; a weak D match, TRBD1 (5 bases). Trimming stripped 6 bases from V and 0 bases from J, with 18 bases between. Germline-derived CDR1 and CDR2 are DFQATT and SNEGSKA (reference sequence). The CDR3 totals 16 residues. CDR3 region: CSARRAGSHSNQPQHF. DNA for the CDR3: TGCAGTGCCCGGAGGGCAGGGTCCCATAGCAATCAGCCCCAGCATTTT.

The V gene is TRBV7-6, the J gene TRBJ2-7; D call uncertain. The CDR3 has 13 amino acids. Germline V CDR1 and CDR2: SGHVS, FNYEAQ. Trimming took 5 bases from V and 3 from J, leaving 11 bases between them. As DNA, the CDR3 is TGTGCCAGCAGCCGTATTTTCGGCTACGAGCAGTACTTC. It specifies CASSRIFGYEQYF.

The gene calls are TRBV21-1 and TRBJ2-3; the DNA was not compared with TRBD1, the D call given in the table. TRBV21-1 represents a pseudogene. The CDR3 spans 16 residues. For the CDR3, the DNA is TGTGCCAGCAGCAAAGGGGAAGGGATTAGCACAGATACGCAGTATTTT. As protein: CASSKGEGISTDTQYF.

The CDR3: CSARGGTSFYEQYF. The CDR3 DNA reads TGCAGTGCTAGAGGTGGGACAAGCTTCTACGAGCAGTACTTC. The chain carries TRBV20-1 and TRBJ2-7; possibly TRBD1 for D (6 bases). Trimming pared 1 base from V and 3 bases from J, leaving 13 bases between. Germline V CDR1 and CDR2: DFQATT, SNEGSKA (reference sequence). This CDR3 region has 14 residues.

The CDR3 region has the DNA TGTGCCAGCAGTCTTACTAGCGGCACTCCCTACGAGCAGTACTTC. Its protein product is CASSLTSGTPYEQYF. The rearrangement joins TRBV6-1 to TRBJ2-7; 8 bases align to TRBD2. The germline CDR1 and CDR2 sequences are MNHNS and SASEGT. The CDR3 is made up of 15 amino acids. V shed 5 bases and J 2 bases; nucleotides not matched to a gene: 8.

In this sample, this clonotype turned up a few times. This chain uses TRBV13 with TRBJ2-7, with a weak D call TRBD1 (5 bases). Trimming left V 2 bases short and J 5 bases short, with 10 bases between. Germline values: CDR1 PRHDT, CDR2 FYEKMQ (reference sequence). This CDR3 contains 13 residues. The CDR3 loop reads CASSLQGLDEQYF. DNA of the CDR3: TGTGCCAGCAGCTTACAGGGTCTGGACGAGCAGTACTTC.

This clonotype has a handful of counts. This chain joins TRBV29-1 and TRBJ2-3; TRBD1 matches at 7 bases. The V and J ends lost 3 bases and 8 bases, in that order; junction bases with no gene match: 8. This CDR3 comprises 13 residues. Germline V gives CDR1 SQVTM, CDR2 ANQGSEA. CDR3 DNA sequence: TGCAGCGTTGAGCTGGACAGGAAGGGTACGCAGTATTTT. Residues: CSVELDRKGTQYF.

V and J are TRBV5-1 and TRBJ2-2; D is tentatively TRBD1 or TRBD2 (5 bases each). With 3 bases removed from V and 1 base from J, the gap between germline ends came to 10 bases. Germline CDR1 is SGHRS and CDR2 is YFSETQ. CDR3 length equals 15 residues. CDR3 region: CASSWDLGNTGELFF. In nucleotides, the CDR3 is TGCGCCAGCAGCTGGGACCTGGGGAACACCGGGGAGCTGTTTTTT.

CDR3 nucleotides: TGTGCCAGCAGTTACTCGGCTAGCGGGAACCACCCCTACGAGCAGTACTTC. Protein: CASSYSASGNHPYEQYF. This rearrangement joins TRBV6-5 to TRBJ2-7, with 9 bases fitting TRBD2. From germline, CDR1 is MNHEY and CDR2 SVGAGI. This CDR3 region has 17 residues. The V and J ends lost 0 bases and 2 bases, in that order; junction bases with no gene match: 8.

The genes are TRBV9 and TRBJ2-3; 12 bases are a match to TRBD2. Germline values: CDR1 SGDLS, CDR2 YYNGEE. With 3 bases clipped from V and 3 bases from J, the junction kept 5 bases outside the gene matches. CDR3 length equals 16 residues. CDR3 bases: TGTGCCAGCAGCGCCACTAGCGGGGGGTTGACAGATACGCAGTATTTT. Amino acids: CASSATSGGLTDTQYF.

This chain connects TRBV10-3 to TRBJ2-2, with TRBD2 matching 11 bases. Germline CDR1 and CDR2: ENHRY and SYGVKD. CDR3 length: 18 amino acids. V gave up 3 bases and J gave up 0 bases; unmatched junction bases: 6. Here the CDR3 DNA reads TGTGCCATCAGTGATCCTAGCGGGGGGACACCGAACACCGGGGAGCTGTTTTTT. Translated, it gives CAISDPSGGTPNTGELFF.

This clonotype has a count of ten or more. This rearrangement joins TRBV7-2 to TRBJ2-7; 8 bases line up with TRBD2. After removal of 3 bases from V and 2 bases from J, the junction contained 6 bases not matched to a gene. This CDR3 region has 15 residues. The V gene's germline CDR1 is SGHTA and CDR2 FQGNSA. The CDR3 DNA sequence: TGTGCCAGCAGCTTGATTGGGACTAGGACCTACGAGCAGTACTTC. This translates into CASSLIGTRTYEQYF.

The chain recombines TRBV6-5 with TRBJ2-1, with D perhaps TRBD1 (5 bases). With 6 bases removed from V and 4 bases from J, the gap between germline ends came to 13 bases. There are 14 residues in the CDR3. CDR1 MNHEY and CDR2 SVGAGI come from the germline V gene. The CDR3 nucleotides read TGTGCCAGCAGAGGGGTGGCAGGGTACAATGAGCAGTTCTTC. Translating gives CASRGVAGYNEQFF.

V usage is TRBV28 and J usage is TRBJ2-7, with D maybe TRBD1 (5 bases). Per germline, CDR1 MDHEN and CDR2 SYDVKM. The V end was cut by 3 bases, the J end by 3 bases, with 12 bases between. The CDR3 sequence is 14 residues long. The CDR3 is CASSLLAGNYEQYF. The CDR3 bases are TGTGCCAGCAGTTTGCTGGCAGGGAACTACGAGCAGTACTTC.

The chain has TRBV12-3 or TRBV12-4 and TRBJ1-2; 10 bases are a match to TRBD1. V lost 4 bases and J lost 4; bases outside the gene matches: 9. The CDR3 consists of 16 residues. CDR3 residues: CASSSRQGARGYGYTF. CDR3 nucleotide sequence: TGTGCCAGCAGTTCCAGACAGGGGGCGCGAGGCTATGGCTACACCTTC.

The J gene is TRBJ2-1, the V gene TRBV5-1; maybe TRBD2 (6 bases). The CDR3 runs to 16 residues. Germline V lookup: CDR1 SGHRS, CDR2 YFSETQ. The ends were cut back, 0 bases at V and 4 bases at J, with 14 bases in the middle. The DNA for the CDR3 is TGCGCCAGCAGCTTGGATTCCGGGACTTCTTACAATGAGCAGTTCTTC. This sequence encodes CASSLDSGTSYNEQFF.

V and J are TRBV12-3 or TRBV12-4 and TRBJ2-5; 9 bases line up with TRBD1. After removal of 4 bases from V and 4 bases from J, the junction contained 10 bases not matched to a gene. The CDR3 contains 16 residues. CDR3: CASSSGQGQKGETQYF. Written as DNA, the CDR3 is TGTGCCAGCAGTTCCGGACAGGGGCAAAAAGGAGAGACCCAGTACTTC.

This clonotype showed up just a few times. The chain employs TRBV7-2 and TRBJ2-5; 8 bases line up with TRBD1. The CDR3 consists of 17 residues. After removal of 3 bases from V and 2 bases from J, the junction contained 11 bases not matched to a gene. CDR1 and CDR2 (germline): SGHTA, FQGNSA. CDR3 sequence reads: CASSFRITGGRQETQYF. For the CDR3, the DNA is TGTGCCAGCAGCTTTCGCATTACAGGGGGAAGACAAGAGACCCAGTACTTC.

The chain combines TRBV10-3 with TRBJ2-3; D unresolved. Germline V gene lookup returns CDR1 ENHRY and CDR2 SYGVKD. The CDR3 length is 15 residues. Deletions cut 5 bases from V and 2 bases from J, with 14 bases between. The CDR3: CAISPGPPHTDTQYF. CDR3 nucleotides: TGTGCCATCAGTCCCGGACCCCCGCACACAGATACGCAGTATTTT.

This chain connects TRBV20-1 to TRBJ1-2; D might be TRBD1 (6 bases). The CDR3 length is 13 residues. The germline CDR1 and CDR2 sequences are DFQATT and SNEGSKA (reference sequence). Trimming removed 6 bases at V and 4 bases at J, with 15 bases between. CDR3 DNA sequence: TGCAGTGCAACAGCGACAGGCGTCTATGGCTACACCTTC. Protein product: CSATATGVYGYTF.

In DNA, the CDR3 is TGTGCCAGCAGCGTAGGTATCGGTAGCAATCAGCCCCAGCATTTT. It is translated as CASSVGIGSNQPQHF. The chain carries TRBV11-2 and TRBJ1-5; D uncertain. With 5 bases removed from V and 0 bases from J, the gap between germline ends came to 11 bases. Germline V gene data show CDR1 as SGHAT and CDR2 as FQNNGV. The CDR3 sequence is 15 residues long. Complete variable domain (other parts from reference TRBV11-2 and TRBJ1-5): EAGVAQSPRYKIIEKRQSVAFWCNPISGHATLYWYQQILGQGPKLLIQFQNNGVVDDSQLPKDRFSAERLKGVDSTLKIQPAKLEDSAVYLCASSVGIGSNQPQHFGDGTRLSIL.

The chain recombines TRBV20-1 with TRBJ2-7; D perhaps matches TRBD1 (5 bases). CDR1 and CDR2 (germline): DFQATT, SNEGSKA (reference sequence). V shed 1 base and J shed 10 bases, with 14 bases lying between them. This CDR3 is built from 12 residues. CDR3 residues: CSARAPDSTQYF. The CDR3 region has the DNA TGCAGTGCTAGAGCCCCTGACAGTACCCAGTACTTC.

There are a few counts of this clonotype. The CDR3 region is CAISRDRISSYEQYF. The CDR3 DNA reads TGTGCCATCAGTCGAGACAGGATTTCTTCCTACGAGCAGTACTTC. The chain couples TRBV10-3 to TRBJ2-7; tentative D call: TRBD1 (6 bases). The CDR3 is made up of 15 amino acids. Germline CDR1 reads ENHRY; CDR2 reads SYGVKD. Trimming removed 5 bases from V and 1 base from J, with 15 bases in between.

The chain carries TRBV7-2 and TRBJ2-3, with D possibly being TRBD1 (6 bases). Germline assignment: CDR1 SGHTA and CDR2 FQGNSA. The CDR3 has 17 residues. Between the trimmed V and J ends, which lost 1 base and 0 bases, there was a span of 14 bases. CDR3 loop: CASSLGDRPSSTDTQYF. CDR3 nucleotide sequence: TGTGCCAGCAGCTTAGGCGACAGGCCCTCTAGCACAGATACGCAGTATTTT.

This clonotype was picked up many times. The J gene is TRBJ2-1, the V gene TRBV5-1; 10 positions match TRBD2. This CDR3 has 18 amino acids. CDR1 SGHRS and CDR2 YFSETQ come from the germline V gene. The V gene end was trimmed by 1 base and the J gene end by 0 bases; junction bases not matched to a gene: 7. DNA for the CDR3: TGCGCCAGCAGCTTGACTAGCGGGGCCTCTTCCTCCTACAATGAGCAGTTCTTC. As protein: CASSLTSGASSSYNEQFF.